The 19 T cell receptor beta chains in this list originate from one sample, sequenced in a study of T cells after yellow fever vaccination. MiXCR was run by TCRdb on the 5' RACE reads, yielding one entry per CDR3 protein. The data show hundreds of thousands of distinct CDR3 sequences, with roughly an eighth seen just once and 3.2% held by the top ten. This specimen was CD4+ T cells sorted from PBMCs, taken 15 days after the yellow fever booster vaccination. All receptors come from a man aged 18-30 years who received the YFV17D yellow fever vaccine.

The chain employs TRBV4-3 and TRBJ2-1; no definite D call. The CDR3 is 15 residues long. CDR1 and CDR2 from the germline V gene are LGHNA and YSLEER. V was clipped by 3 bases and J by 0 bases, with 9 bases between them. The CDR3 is CASSHDGSSYNEQFF. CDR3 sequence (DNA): TGCGCCAGCAGCCACGACGGCAGCTCCTACAATGAGCAGTTCTTC.

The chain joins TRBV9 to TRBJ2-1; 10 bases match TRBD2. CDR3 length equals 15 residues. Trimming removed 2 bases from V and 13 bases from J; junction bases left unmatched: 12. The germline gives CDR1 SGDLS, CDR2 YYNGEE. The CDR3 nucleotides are TGTGCCAGCAGCGTGGGAAGCGGGGGGGCGCCGGGTCAGTTCTTC. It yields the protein CASSVGSGGAPGQFF.

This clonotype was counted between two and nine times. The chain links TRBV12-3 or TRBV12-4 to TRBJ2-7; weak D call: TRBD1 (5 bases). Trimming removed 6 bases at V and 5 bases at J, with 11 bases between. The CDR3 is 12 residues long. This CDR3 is CASRPDSNEQYF. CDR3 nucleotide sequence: TGTGCCAGCAGACCCGACAGTAACGAGCAGTACTTC.

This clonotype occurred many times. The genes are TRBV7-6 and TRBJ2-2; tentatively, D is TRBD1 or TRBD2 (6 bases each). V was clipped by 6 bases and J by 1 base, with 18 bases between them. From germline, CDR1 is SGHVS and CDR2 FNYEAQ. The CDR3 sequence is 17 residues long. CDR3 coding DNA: TGTGCCAGCAGTCTTCAAGGGGGGCGAAGGAACACCGGGGAGCTGTTTTTT. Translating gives CASSLQGGRRNTGELFF. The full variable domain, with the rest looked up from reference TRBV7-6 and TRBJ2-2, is GAGVSQSPRYKVTKRGQDVALRCDPISGHVSLYWYRQALGQGPEFLTYFNYEAQQDKSGLPNDRFSAERPEGSISTLTIQRTEQRDSAMYRCASSLQGGRRNTGELFFGEGSRLTVL.

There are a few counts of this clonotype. CDR3 in DNA: TGTGCCAGCAGTTACTCCACCCGGGGTAATGGCTACACCTTC. Encoded protein: CASSYSTRGNGYTF. The J gene is TRBJ1-2, the V gene TRBV6-6; no reliable D call. The V and J ends lost 0 bases and 6 bases respectively, with 11 bases between them. This CDR3 has 14 residues. Germline values: CDR1 MNHNY, CDR2 SVGAGI (reference sequence).

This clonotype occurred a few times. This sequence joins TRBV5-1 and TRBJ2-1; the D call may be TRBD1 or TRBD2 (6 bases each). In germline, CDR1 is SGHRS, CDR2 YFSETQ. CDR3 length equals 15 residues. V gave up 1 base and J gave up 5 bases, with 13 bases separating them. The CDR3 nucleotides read TGCGCCAGCAGCTTGTCGGGGGCTAGTCACAATGAGCAGTTCTTC. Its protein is CASSLSGASHNEQFF.

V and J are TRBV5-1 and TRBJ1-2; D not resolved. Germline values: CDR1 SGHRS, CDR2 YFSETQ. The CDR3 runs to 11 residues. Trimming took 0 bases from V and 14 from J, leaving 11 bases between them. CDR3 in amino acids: CASSLESEETF. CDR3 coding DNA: TGCGCCAGCAGCTTGGAAAGTGAGGAGACCTTC.

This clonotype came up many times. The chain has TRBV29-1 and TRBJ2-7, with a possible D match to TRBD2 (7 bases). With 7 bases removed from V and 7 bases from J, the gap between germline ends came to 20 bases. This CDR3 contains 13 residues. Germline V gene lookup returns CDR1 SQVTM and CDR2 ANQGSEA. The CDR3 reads CSGSKGGAREQYF. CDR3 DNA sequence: TGCAGCGGTAGCAAGGGGGGGGCACGTGAGCAGTACTTC.

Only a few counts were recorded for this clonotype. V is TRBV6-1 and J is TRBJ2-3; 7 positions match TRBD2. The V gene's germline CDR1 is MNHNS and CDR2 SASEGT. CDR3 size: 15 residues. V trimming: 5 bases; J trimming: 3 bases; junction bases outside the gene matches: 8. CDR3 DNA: TGTGCCAGCAGTTTAGACCGTAGCGGGACAGATACGCAGTATTTT. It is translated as CASSLDRSGTDTQYF.

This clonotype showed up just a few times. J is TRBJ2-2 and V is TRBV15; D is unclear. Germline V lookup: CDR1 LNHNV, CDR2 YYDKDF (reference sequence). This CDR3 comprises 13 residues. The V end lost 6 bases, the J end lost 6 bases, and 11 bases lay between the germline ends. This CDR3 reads CATSRSDPGELFF. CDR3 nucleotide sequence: TGTGCCACCAGTAGATCTGATCCCGGGGAGCTGTTTTTT.

CDR3 in amino acids: CASSPQSTQYF. CDR3 nucleotides: TGTGCCAGCAGCCCGCAGTCAACCCAGTACTTC. The rearrangement links TRBV7-2 to TRBJ2-5; no reliable D call. CDR3 size: 11 residues. Deletions cut 5 bases from V and 8 bases from J, with 9 bases between. Germline assignment: CDR1 SGHTA and CDR2 FQGNSA.

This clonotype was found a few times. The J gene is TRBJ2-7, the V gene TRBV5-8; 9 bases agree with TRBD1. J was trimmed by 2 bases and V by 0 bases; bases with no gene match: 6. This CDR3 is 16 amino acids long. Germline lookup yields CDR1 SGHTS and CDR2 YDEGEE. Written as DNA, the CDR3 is TGTGCCAGCAGCTTGGGGGACAGGGCGCCGACCTACGAGCAGTACTTC. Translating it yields CASSLGDRAPTYEQYF.

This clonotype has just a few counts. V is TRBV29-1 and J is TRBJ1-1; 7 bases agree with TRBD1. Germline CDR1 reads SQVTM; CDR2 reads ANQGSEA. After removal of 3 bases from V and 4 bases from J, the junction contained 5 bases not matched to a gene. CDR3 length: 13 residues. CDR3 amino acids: CSVERGQGTEAFF. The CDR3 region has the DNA TGCAGCGTTGAGAGGGGGCAAGGCACTGAAGCTTTCTTT.

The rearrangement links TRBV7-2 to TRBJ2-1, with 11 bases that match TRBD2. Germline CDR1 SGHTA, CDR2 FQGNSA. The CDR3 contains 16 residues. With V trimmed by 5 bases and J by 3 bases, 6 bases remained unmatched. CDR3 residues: CASSSLAGGGYNEQFF. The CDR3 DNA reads TGTGCCAGCAGCAGTCTAGCGGGGGGTGGCTACAATGAGCAGTTCTTC.

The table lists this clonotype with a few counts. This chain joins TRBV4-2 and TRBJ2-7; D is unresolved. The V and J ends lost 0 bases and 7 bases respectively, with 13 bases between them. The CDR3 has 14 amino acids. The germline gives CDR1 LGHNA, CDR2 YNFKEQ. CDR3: CASSQDLGEREQYF. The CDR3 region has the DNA TGTGCCAGCAGCCAAGATCTGGGCGAAAGGGAGCAGTACTTC.

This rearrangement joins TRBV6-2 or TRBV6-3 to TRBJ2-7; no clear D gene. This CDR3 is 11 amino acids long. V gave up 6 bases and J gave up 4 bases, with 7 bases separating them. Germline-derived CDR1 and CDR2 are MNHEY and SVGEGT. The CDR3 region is CASSRQYEQYF. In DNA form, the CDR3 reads TGTGCCAGCAGCCGTCAGTACGAGCAGTACTTC.

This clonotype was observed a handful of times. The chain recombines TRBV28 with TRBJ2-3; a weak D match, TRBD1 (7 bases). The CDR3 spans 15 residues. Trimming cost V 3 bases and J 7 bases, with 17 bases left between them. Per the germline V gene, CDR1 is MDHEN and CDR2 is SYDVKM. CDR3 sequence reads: CASSFQGGRRNTQYF. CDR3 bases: TGTGCCAGCAGTTTTCAGGGGGGCAGGAGAAATACGCAGTATTTT.

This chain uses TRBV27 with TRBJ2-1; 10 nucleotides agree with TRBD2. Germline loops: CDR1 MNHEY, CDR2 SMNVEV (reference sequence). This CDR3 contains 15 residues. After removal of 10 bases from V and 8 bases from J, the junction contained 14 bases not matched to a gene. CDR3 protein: CATLQRGGGSHEQFF. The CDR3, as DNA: TGTGCCACTCTGCAGCGGGGGGGCGGTAGCCATGAGCAGTTCTTC.

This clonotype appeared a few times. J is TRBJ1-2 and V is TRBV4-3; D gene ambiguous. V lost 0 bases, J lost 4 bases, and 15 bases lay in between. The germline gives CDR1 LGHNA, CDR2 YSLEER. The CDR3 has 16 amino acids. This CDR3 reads CASSQELVAESYGYTF. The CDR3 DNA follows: TGCGCCAGCAGCCAAGAACTGGTGGCAGAATCCTATGGCTACACCTTC.